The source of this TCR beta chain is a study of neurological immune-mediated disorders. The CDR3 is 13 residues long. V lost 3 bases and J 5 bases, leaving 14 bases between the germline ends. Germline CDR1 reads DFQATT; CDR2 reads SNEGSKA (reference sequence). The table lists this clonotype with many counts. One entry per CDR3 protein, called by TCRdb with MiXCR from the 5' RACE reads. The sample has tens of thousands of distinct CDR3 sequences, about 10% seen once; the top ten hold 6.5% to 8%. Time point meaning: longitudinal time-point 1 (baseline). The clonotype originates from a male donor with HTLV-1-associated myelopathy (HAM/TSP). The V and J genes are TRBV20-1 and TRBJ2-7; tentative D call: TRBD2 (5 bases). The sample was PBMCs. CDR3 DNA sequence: TGCAGTGCTAGGGCCCCGGGGTCAAACGAGCAGTACTTC. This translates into CSARAPGSNEQYF.